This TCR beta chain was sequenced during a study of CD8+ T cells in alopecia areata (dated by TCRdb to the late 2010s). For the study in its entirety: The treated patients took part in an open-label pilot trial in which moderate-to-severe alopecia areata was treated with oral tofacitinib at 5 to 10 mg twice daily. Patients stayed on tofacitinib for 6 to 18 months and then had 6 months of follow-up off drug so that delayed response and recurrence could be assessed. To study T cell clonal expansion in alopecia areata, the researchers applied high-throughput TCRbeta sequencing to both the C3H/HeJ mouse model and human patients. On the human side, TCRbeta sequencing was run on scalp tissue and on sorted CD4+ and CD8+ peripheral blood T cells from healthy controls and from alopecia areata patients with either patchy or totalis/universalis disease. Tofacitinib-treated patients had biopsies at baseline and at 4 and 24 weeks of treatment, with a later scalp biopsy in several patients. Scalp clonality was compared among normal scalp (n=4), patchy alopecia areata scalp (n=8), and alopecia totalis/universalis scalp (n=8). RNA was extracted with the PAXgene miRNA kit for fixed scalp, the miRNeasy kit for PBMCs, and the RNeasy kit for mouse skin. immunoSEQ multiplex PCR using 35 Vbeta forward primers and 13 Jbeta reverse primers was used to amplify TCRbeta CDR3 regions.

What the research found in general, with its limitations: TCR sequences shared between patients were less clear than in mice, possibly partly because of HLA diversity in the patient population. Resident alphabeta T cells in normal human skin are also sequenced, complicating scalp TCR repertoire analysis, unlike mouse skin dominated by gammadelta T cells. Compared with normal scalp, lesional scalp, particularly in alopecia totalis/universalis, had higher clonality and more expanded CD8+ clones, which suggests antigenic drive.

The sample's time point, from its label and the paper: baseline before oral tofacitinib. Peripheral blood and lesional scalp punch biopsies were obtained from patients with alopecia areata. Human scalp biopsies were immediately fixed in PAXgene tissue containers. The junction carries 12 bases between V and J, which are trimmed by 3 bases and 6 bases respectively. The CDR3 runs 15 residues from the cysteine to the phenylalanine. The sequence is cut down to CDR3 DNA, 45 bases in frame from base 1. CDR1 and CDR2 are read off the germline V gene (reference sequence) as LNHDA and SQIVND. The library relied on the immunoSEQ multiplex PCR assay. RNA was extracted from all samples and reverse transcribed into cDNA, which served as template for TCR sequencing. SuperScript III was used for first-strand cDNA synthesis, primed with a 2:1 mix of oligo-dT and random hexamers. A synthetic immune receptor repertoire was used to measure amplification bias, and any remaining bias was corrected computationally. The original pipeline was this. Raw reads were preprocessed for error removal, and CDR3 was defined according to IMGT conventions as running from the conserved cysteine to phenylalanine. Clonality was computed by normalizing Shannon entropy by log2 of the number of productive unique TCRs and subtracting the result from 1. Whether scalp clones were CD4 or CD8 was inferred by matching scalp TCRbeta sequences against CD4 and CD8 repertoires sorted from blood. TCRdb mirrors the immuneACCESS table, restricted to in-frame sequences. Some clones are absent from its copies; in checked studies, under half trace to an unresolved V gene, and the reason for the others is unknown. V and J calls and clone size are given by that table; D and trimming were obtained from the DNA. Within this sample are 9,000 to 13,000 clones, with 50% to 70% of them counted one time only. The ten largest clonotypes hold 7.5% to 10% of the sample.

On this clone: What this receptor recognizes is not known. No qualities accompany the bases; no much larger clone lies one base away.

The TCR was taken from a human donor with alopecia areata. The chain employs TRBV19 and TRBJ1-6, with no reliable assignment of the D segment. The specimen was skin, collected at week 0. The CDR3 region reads CASSMLKDLNSPLHF. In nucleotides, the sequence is TGTGCCAGTAGTATGCTCAAAGACCTTAATTCACCCCTCCACTTT.